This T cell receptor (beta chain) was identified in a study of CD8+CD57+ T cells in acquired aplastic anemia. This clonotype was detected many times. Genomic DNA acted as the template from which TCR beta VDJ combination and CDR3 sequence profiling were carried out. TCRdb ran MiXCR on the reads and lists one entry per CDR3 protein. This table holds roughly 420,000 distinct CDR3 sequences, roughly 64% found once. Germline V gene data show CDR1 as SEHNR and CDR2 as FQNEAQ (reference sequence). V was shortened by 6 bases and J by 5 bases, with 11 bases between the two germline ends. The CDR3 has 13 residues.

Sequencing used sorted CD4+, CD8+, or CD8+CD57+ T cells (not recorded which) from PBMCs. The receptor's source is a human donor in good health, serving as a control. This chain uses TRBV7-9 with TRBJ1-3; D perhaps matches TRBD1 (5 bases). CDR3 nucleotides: TGTGCCAGCAGGTCAGACAGTAGAAACACCATATATTTT. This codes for CASRSDSRNTIYF.